Each of the 8 T cell receptor beta chains below was sequenced from the same sample in a study of cytomegalovirus exposure and HLA in healthy donors. Primers included in the PCR were 60 Vbeta and 13 Jbeta primers. Produced via immunoSEQ multiplex PCR; TCRdb's table is partial and in-frame only. This sample carries about 150,000 clones, roughly 84% of them seen once, and the ten largest clones take around 0.41%. Sample: PBMCs. These receptors originate from a boy younger than 10 in good health and CMV-seronegative.

Concerning this clone: At one end the junction does not follow the germline gene, possibly because of a read error. The chain joins TRBV7-7 to TRBJ2-5; maybe TRBD2 (6 bases). The CDR3 covers 15 residues. Per the germline V gene, CDR1 is SSHAT and CDR2 is FNYEAQ (reference sequence). This chain's CDR3 is CASSLTGTPQETQYF. In DNA, the CDR3 is TGTGCTAGCAGCCTAACCGGGACTCCACAAGAGACCCAGTACTTC.

The V call is TRBV19, the J call TRBJ1-5, with 7 bases fitting TRBD1. The CDR3 covers 16 residues. Germline V gene data show CDR1 as LNHDA and CDR2 as SQIVND (reference sequence). The V segment lost 3 bases and the J segment 0 bases; nucleotides outside the gene matches: 5. The CDR3 region is CASSIWTGYSNQPQHF. CDR3 DNA: TGTGCCAGTAGTATTTGGACAGGCTATAGCAATCAGCCCCAGCATTTT.

This sequence joins TRBV6-1 and TRBJ1-2, with 8 bases identical to TRBD1. The CDR3 runs to 15 residues. Germline V gene sequence: CDR1 MNHNS, CDR2 SASEGT. V shed 2 bases, J shed 0 bases, and the junction held 2 bases outside the gene matches. CDR3 residues: CASSEPDRANYGYTF. CDR3 sequence (DNA): TGTGCCAGCAGTGAACCGGACAGGGCTAACTATGGCTACACCTTC.

The CDR3 reads CASSVGPPGRDRAYEQYF. Written as DNA, the CDR3 is TGTGCCAGCAGCGTAGGCCCCCCCGGCCGGGACAGGGCGTACGAGCAGTACTTC. The rearrangement uses TRBV9 and TRBJ2-7; 9 nucleotides match TRBD1. CDR3 length: 18 residues. Germline assignment: CDR1 SGDLS and CDR2 YYNGEE. Trimming cost V 0 bases and J 4 bases; bases outside gene matches: 14.

In its sample, this clone was seen once. The chain carries TRBV30 and TRBJ2-7; 14 bases match TRBD2. Germline-derived CDR1 and CDR2 are GTSNPN and SVGIG (reference sequence). CDR3 length: 17 residues. Losses at the gene ends were 2 bases for V and 3 bases for J; bases not matched to a gene: 9. CDR3 sequence: CAWSTGTSGSRGYEQYF. DNA for the CDR3: TGTGCCTGGAGTACCGGGACTAGCGGGAGTAGGGGCTACGAGCAGTACTTC.

This chain links TRBV10-2 with TRBJ1-1, with a possible D match to TRBD1 (6 bases). V was pared by 4 bases and J by 2 bases, with 11 bases between. Germline assignment: CDR1 WSHSY and CDR2 SAAADI. This CDR3 spans 14 amino acids. CDR3 sequence: CASSGQDGNTEAFF. CDR3 nucleotide sequence: TGCGCCAGCAGTGGACAGGACGGTAACACTGAAGCTTTCTTT.

J is TRBJ1-1 and V is TRBV12-5, with 9 nucleotides matching TRBD1. CDR3 size: 17 residues. Germline CDR1 and CDR2: LGHNT and FRNRAP. The ends lost 4 bases at V and 3 bases at J; junction bases unmatched: 12. The CDR3 nucleotides are TGTGCTAGTGGTTACTACAAACCCGGGACAGGGTACACTGAAGCTTTCTTT. Its protein is CASGYYKPGTGYTEAFF.

A word on this clone: This sample includes further DNA sequences coding for the same CDR3. The gene calls are TRBV6-1 and TRBJ2-1, with 11 bases identical to TRBD2. CDR3 length: 14 residues. The V gene end was trimmed by 4 bases and the J gene end by 4 bases; junction bases not matched to a gene: 0. Germline CDR1 reads MNHNS; CDR2 reads SASEGT. DNA of the CDR3: TGTGCCAGCAGTGGACTAGCGGGGTACAATGAGCAGTTCTTC. Translating gives CASSGLAGYNEQFF.